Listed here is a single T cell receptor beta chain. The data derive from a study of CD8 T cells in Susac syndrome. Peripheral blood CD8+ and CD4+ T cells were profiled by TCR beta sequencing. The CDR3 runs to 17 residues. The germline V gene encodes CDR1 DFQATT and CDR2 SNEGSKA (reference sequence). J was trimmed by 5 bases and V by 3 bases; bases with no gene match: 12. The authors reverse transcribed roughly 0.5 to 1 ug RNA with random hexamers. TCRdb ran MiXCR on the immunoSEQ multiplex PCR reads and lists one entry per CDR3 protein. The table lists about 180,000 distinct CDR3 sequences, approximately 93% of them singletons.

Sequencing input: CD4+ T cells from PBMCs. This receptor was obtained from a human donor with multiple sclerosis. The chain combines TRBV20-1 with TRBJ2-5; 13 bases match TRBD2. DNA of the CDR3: TGCAGTGCTAGCGGTAGGACTAGCGGGAGAAGGAGGGAGACCCAGTACTTC. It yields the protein CSASGRTSGRRRETQYF.